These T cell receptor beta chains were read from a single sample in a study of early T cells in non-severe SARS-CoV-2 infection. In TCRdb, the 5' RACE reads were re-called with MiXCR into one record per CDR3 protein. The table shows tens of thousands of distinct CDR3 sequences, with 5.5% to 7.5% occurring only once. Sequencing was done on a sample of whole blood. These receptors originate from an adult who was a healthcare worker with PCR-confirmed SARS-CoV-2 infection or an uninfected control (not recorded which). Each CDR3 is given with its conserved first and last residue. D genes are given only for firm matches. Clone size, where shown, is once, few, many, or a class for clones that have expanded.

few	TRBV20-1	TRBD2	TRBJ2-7	TGCAGTGCTAGAGGAACTAGCGTAGACGAGCAGTACTTC	CSARGTSVDEQYF
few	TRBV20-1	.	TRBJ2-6	TGCAGTGCTAGCGCAGGGGACTCCTTTGCTGGGGCCAACGTCCTGACTTTC	CSASAGDSFAGANVLTF
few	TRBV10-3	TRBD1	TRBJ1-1	TGTGCCATCAGTGAAATTGACAGGGGGAACACTGAAGCTTTCTTT	CAISEIDRGNTEAFF
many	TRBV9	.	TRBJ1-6	TGTGCCAGCAGCGCGTCGGCAGGAAATTCACCCCTCCACTTT	CASSASAGNSPLHF
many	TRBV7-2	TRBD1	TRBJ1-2	TGTGCCAGCAGCTTAGTCGGACAGGGGGGAGGCGGCTACACCTTC	CASSLVGQGGGGYTF
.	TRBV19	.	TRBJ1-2	TGTGCCAGTAGTATGGGAGCTTACTATGGCTACACCTTC	CASSMGAYYGYTF
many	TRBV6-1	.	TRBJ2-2	TGTGCCAGCAGTGAAGGAGTAGGGAGCACCGGGGAGCTGTTTTTT	CASSEGVGSTGELFF
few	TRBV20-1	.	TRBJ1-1	TGCAGTGGATATCGCCGGGAGAAAGCTTTCTTT	CSGYRREKAFF
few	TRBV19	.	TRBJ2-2	TGTGCCAGTAGTATGATGGCCGGGGAGCTGTTTTTT	CASSMMAGELFF
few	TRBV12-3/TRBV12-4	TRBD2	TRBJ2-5	TGTGCCAGCAGTCTCGGGACTAGCCAAGCGACCCAGTACTTC	CASSLGTSQATQYF
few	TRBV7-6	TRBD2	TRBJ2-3	TGTGCCAGCAGCTTCACTAGCGGGAGCCCCTTAGATACGCAGTATTTT	CASSFTSGSPLDTQYF
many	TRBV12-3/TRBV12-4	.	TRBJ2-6	TGTGCCAGCACTGGACATTCTGGGGCCAACGTCCTGACTTTC	CASTGHSGANVLTF
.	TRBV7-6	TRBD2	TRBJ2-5	TGTGCCAGCAGCTCCTGGGAGGGACTTAGGCAGACCCAGTACTTC	CASSSWEGLRQTQYF
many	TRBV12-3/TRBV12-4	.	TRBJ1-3	TGTGCCAGCACCCGCTCCCCTTCCTCTGGAAACACCATATATTTT	CASTRSPSSGNTIYF
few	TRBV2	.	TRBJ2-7	TGTGCCAGCAGTCGGGGCCCCAGCTACGAGCAGTACTTC	CASSRGPSYEQYF
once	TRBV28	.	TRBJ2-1	TGTGCCAGCAGTCCCCGGGGGGCGGACTACAATGAGCAGTTCTTC	CASSPRGADYNEQFF
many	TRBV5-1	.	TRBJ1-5	TGCGCCAGCAGCTTGGGCGAGGGTTTCAAGCCCCAGCATTTT	CASSLGEGFKPQHF
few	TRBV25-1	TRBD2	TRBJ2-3	TGTGCCAGCAGAACTAGCGGGAGTCGAGATACGCAGTATTTT	CASRTSGSRDTQYF
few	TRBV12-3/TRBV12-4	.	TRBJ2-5	TGTGCCAGCAGTTTAGTAACAGGGGAGACCCAGTACTTC	CASSLVTGETQYF
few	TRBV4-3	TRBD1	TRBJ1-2	TGCGCCAGCAGGCGGGACAGCCACTATGGCTACACCTTC	CASRRDSHYGYTF
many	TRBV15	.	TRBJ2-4	TGTGCCACCAGCAGAGACAGGACACCTAGAATTCAGTACTTC	CATSRDRTPRIQYF
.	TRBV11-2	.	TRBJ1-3	TGTGCCAGCAGCTTAGGGCCCAGCTCTGGAAACACCATATATTTT	CASSLGPSSGNTIYF
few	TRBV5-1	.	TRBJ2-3	TGCGCCAGCAGCTTGGGAGGGGACGCTAGAAAAGATACGCAGTATTTT	CASSLGGDARKDTQYF
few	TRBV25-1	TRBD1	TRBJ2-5	TGTGCCAGCAGCGACAGACCGGGACAGATGAAGGAGACCCAGTACTTC	CASSDRPGQMKETQYF
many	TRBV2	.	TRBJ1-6	TGTGCCAGCACCGGGGCCAATTCACCCCTCCACTTT	CASTGANSPLHF
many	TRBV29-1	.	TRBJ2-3	TGCAGCGTTGAACGGGACTATACGCAGTATTTT	CSVERDYTQYF
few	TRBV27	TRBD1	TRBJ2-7	TGTGCCAGCAGTTATAGGACAGGGCGCGAGCAGTACTTC	CASSYRTGREQYF
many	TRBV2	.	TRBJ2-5	TGTGCCAGCACCCAGCAGGTCATCCCCCAAGAGACCCAGTACTTC	CASTQQVIPQETQYF
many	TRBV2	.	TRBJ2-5	TGTGCCAGCAGTGGGGATGGGGCAATTGGAGGGGAGACCCAGTACTTC	CASSGDGAIGGETQYF
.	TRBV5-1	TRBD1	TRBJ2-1	TGCGCCAGCAGCTTGGGGCAGGGGGTTAATGAGCAGTTCTTC	CASSLGQGVNEQFF
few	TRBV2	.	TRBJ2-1	TGTGCCAGCAGTCCTGGGCCGACCAATGAGCAGTTCTTC	CASSPGPTNEQFF
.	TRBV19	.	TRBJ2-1	TGTGCCAGTAGTATAGATCCCCGATACAATGAGCAGTTCTTC	CASSIDPRYNEQFF
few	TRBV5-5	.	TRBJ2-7	TGTGCCAGCAGCTTAAACAACTACGAGCAGTACTTC	CASSLNNYEQYF
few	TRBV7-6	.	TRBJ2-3	TGTGCCAGCAGCAGCTTAACAGGGCCAGATACGCAGTATTTT	CASSSLTGPDTQYF
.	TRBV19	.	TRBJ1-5	TGTGCCAGTAGTATAGGGTTGGGAGGGAATCAGCCCCAGCATTTT	CASSIGLGGNQPQHF
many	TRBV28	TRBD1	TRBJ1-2	TGTGCCAGCAGTCCCAGGGGGAGAGGATATGGCTACACCTTC	CASSPRGRGYGYTF
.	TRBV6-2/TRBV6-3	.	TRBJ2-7	TGTGTCAGCCGAGGGGCAGGGAACTACGAGCAGTACTTC	CVSRGAGNYEQYF
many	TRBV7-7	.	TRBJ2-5	TGTGCCGCCAAGGGCCTCCAAGAGACCCAGTACTTC	CAAKGLQETQYF
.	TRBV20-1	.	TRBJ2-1	TGCAGTGCTAGACCAAGGGAACGTGAGCAGTTCTTC	CSARPREREQFF
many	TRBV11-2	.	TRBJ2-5	TGTGCCAGCAGCTTAGACTATTGGGAGACCCAGTACTTC	CASSLDYWETQYF
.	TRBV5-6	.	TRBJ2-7	TGTGCCAGCAGCCTCGGCGGGGAGCAGTACTTC	CASSLGGEQYF
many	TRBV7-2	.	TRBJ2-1	TGTGCCAGCAGTGATCAGGGCGCCCTAGGGAATGAGCAGTTCTTC	CASSDQGALGNEQFF
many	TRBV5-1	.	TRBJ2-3	TGCGCCAGCAGCTTGGTGATAGATACGCAGTATTTT	CASSLVIDTQYF
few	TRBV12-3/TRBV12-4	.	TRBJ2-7	TGTGCCAGCAGTTTTGATGGGGGGATAAACTCCTACGAGCAGTACTTC	CASSFDGGINSYEQYF
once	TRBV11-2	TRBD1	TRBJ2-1	TGTGCCAGCAGCCCAGGGGGCGCGGATGAGCAGTTCTTC	CASSPGGADEQFF
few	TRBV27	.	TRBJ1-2	.	CASSSSDVPSGYTF
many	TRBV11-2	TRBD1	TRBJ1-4	TGTGCCAGCAGCAGGACAGGGGGCTCGTATGAAAAACTGTTTTTT	CASSRTGGSYEKLFF
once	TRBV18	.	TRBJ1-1	TGTGCCAGCTCACCCAGCGGGGGCCCGTACACTGAAGCTTTCTTT	CASSPSGGPYTEAFF